Listed below are T cell receptor beta chains from one sample, sequenced in a study of T-cell reconstitution after alpha-beta-depleted transplantation in children. TCRdb recomputed calls from the PCR reads with MiXCR, one row per CDR3 protein. The data contain a few hundred thousand distinct CDR3 sequences, 20% of them singletons. The sequencing here drew on PBMCs from the stem cell graft donor, taken from the stem cell graft. All receptors derive from a human donor who donated a stem cell graft to a child with acute myeloid leukemia. CDR3s include the opening cysteine and the closing phenylalanine or tryptophan. Each record gives: V gene, J gene, clone size, CDR3 length, D gene, CDR3 DNA, CDR3 protein. The D gene is left open where the match is weak. The listing skips clone size in some rows; elsewhere it reads once, few, many or a size class.

TRBV21-1,TRBJ1-1,NA,15,NA,TGTGCCAGCAGCAAGACAGGGTCCCGCTTCCCTGAAGCTTTCTTT,CASSKTGSRFPEAFF
TRBV7-2,TRBJ2-5,many,15,TRBD2,TGTGCCAGCAGCTCGGGGGGCGGGAGGGCGGAGACCCAGTACTTC,CASSSGGGRAETQYF
TRBV15,TRBJ2-7,many,16,TRBD2,TGTGCCACCAGCAGTGGTCTAGCGGGAGGGCCCTACGAGCAGTACTTC,CATSSGLAGGPYEQYF
TRBV30,TRBJ1-2,NA,15,NA,TGTGCCTGGAGTACTTGGGGACCGACGAACTATGGCTACACCTTC,CAWSTWGPTNYGYTF
TRBV24-1,TRBJ1-5,once,14,NA,TGTGCCACCAGTCCCCGGGACCAGCATGAGGCCCAGCATTTT,CATSPRDQHEAQHF
TRBV6-5,TRBJ2-7,many,14,NA,TGTGCCAGCAGGAGGGGGGGGACTTCCTACGAGCAGTACTTC,CASRRGGTSYEQYF
TRBV20-1,TRBJ1-1,many,14,NA,TGCAGTGCTAGCCCGGACAGTAATGCGGCTGAAGCTTTCTTT,CSASPDSNAAEAFF
TRBV24-1,TRBJ1-2,NA,14,NA,TGTGCCACCAGTGATTCGTCCAGGATCTATGGCTACACCTTC,CATSDSSRIYGYTF
TRBV5-1,TRBJ2-1,few,15,NA,TGCGCCAGCAGCGCTAGCCTCAGCTCCTACAATGAGCAGTTCTTC,CASSASLSSYNEQFF
TRBV20-1,TRBJ2-7,many,14,TRBD1,TGCAGTGCTAGCAGACAGGGACGATCCTACGAGCAGTACTTC,CSASRQGRSYEQYF
TRBV12-3/TRBV12-4,TRBJ1-1,many,13,NA,TGTGCCAGCAGTTTACCGTCAGGTGCTGAAGCTTTCTTT,CASSLPSGAEAFF
TRBV25-1,TRBJ2-1,few,14,NA,TGTGCCAGCAGCTGGTTCAATACGGCTGGTGAGCAGTTCTTC,CASSWFNTAGEQFF
TRBV12-3/TRBV12-4,TRBJ2-5,NA,13,NA,TGTGCCAGCCACGGGAGAGTGAAAGAGACCCAGTACTTC,CASHGRVKETQYF
TRBV20-1,TRBJ2-5,many,15,TRBD2,TGCAGTGCCATCGGACTAGCGGAGATTCAAGAGACCCAGTACTTC,CSAIGLAEIQETQYF
TRBV5-1,TRBJ2-5,NA,14,NA,TGCGCCAGCAGCTTGAAACCCACCCCAGAGACCCAGTACTTC,CASSLKPTPETQYF
TRBV6-2/TRBV6-3,TRBJ1-2,NA,11,NA,TGTGCCAGCAGTTACAACTATGGCTACACCTTC,CASSYNYGYTF
TRBV12-3/TRBV12-4,TRBJ2-1,few,15,NA,TGTGCCAGCAGTTTAGAAGGTGGTTTACACAATGAGCAGTTCTTC,CASSLEGGLHNEQFF
TRBV9,TRBJ1-1,few,16,TRBD1,TGTGCCAGCAGCGATTCCTCGACAGGGCTGAACACTGAAGCTTTCTTT,CASSDSSTGLNTEAFF
TRBV9,TRBJ2-7,few,15,NA,TGTGCCAGCAGCGTAGATACAGGCGTTACCTACGAGCAGTACTTC,CASSVDTGVTYEQYF
TRBV28,TRBJ2-3,NA,18,NA,TGTGCCAGCAGTTTTGCTCCCTACGGAGGGCCGAGCACAGATACGCAGTATTTT,CASSFAPYGGPSTDTQYF
TRBV18,TRBJ2-1,few,17,TRBD2,TGTGCCAGCTCACCACCTGGACTAGCGTCATATTACAATGAGCAGTTCTTC,CASSPPGLASYYNEQFF
TRBV4-1,TRBJ1-5,NA,13,NA,TGCGCCAGCAGCCAAGATCTTATCCTGCCCCAGCATTTT,CASSQDLILPQHF
TRBV29-1,TRBJ2-3,NA,14,TRBD1,TGCAGCGTTCCCGGACAGGGGATAACAGATACGCAGTATTTT,CSVPGQGITDTQYF
TRBV2,TRBJ2-2,few,15,NA,TGTGCCAGCAGTGTCGTTAGCGGGAACACCGGGGAGCTGTTTTTT,CASSVVSGNTGELFF
TRBV9,TRBJ2-1,many,15,TRBD2,TGCGCCAGCAGCACGAGCGGGAGCCCCTACAATGAGCAGTTCTTC,CASSTSGSPYNEQFF
TRBV21-1,TRBJ2-7,few,14,NA,TGTGCCAGCAGACAGAGGAAGGGGAGGTACGAGCAGTACTTC,CASRQRKGRYEQYF
TRBV20-1,TRBJ2-3,NA,14,NA,TGCAGTGCGGATCGGCAGCAGGGCACAGATACGCAGTATTTT,CSADRQQGTDTQYF